This TCR beta chain appears in the sequencing data of a study of cytomegalovirus exposure and HLA in healthy donors. Overall study results and limits: Through in vitro validation, three CMV-associated chains were shown to be specific for CMV antigens. Over 150 TCR beta chains were listed as cytomegalovirus-associated. It was assumed in the presence/absence analyses that sequencing depth was roughly uniform across donors. Per published reports, the classifier diagnosed cytomegalovirus status with high specificity and sensitivity.

Details on this clone: Its antigen is still unknown.

The V gene end was trimmed by 7 bases and the J gene end by 4 bases; junction bases not matched to a gene: 6. The length of the CDR3 is 14 residues. CDR1 LNHDA and CDR2 SQIVND come from the germline V gene (reference sequence). PCR employed 60 Vbeta and 13 Jbeta primers. The data were produced by immunoSEQ multiplex PCR, yet TCRdb's version contains in-frame clones alone and is incomplete. Here the sample spans about 89,000 clones, 77% being singletons. V usage is TRBV19 and J usage is TRBJ1-4; 7 positions agree with TRBD1. Sequencing used PBMCs. This TCR derives from a man in his thirties or forties in good health and CMV-seronegative. CDR3 protein: CASKGQAGNEKLFF. The CDR3 coding sequence is TGTGCCAGTAAAGGACAGGCCGGTAATGAAAAACTGTTTTTT. The full variable domain, with the rest looked up from reference TRBV19 and TRBJ1-4, is DGGITQSPKYLFRKEGQNVTLSCEQNLNHDAMYWYRQDPGQGLRLIYYSQIVNDFQKGDIAEGYSVSREKKESFPLTVTSAQKNPTAFYLCASKGQAGNEKLFFGSGTQLSVL.